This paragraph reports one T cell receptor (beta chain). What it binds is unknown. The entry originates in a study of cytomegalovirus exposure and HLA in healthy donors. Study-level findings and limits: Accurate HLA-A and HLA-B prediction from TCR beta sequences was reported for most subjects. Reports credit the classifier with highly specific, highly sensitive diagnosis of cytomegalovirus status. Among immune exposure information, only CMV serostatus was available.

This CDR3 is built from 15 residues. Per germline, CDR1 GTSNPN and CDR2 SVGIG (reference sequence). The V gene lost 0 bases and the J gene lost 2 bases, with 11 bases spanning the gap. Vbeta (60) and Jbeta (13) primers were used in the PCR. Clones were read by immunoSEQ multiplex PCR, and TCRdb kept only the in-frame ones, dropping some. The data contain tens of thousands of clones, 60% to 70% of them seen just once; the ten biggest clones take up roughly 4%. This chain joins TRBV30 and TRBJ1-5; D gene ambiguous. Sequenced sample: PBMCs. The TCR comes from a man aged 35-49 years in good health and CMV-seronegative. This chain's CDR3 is CAWSVSIAGNQPQHF. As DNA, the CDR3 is TGTGCCTGGAGTGTCTCCATAGCCGGCAATCAGCCCCAGCATTTT.